The T cell receptor beta chain under discussion was sequenced for a study of CD8 T cells in ankylosing spondylitis. Study-level results: Disease-linked clones, CD8+, were relatively rare in peripheral blood. Significantly higher representation of disease-linked clones was reported for matched ankylosing spondylitis synovial fluid.

TCRdb reprocessed the 5' RACE reads with MiXCR, giving one entry per CDR3 protein. This sample has 290,000 or so distinct CDR3 sequences, with about 20% found just once. This CDR3 has 13 amino acids. Germline V CDR1 and CDR2: SGHRS, YFSETQ. Trimming cost V 1 base and J 3 bases, with 8 bases left between them. Note on this clonotype: Its target is not known.

The source is a female donor with ankylosing spondylitis or in good health (not recorded which). The V and J genes are TRBV5-1 and TRBJ2-7; D remains unclear. Source material: blood, either unsorted or a sorted T cell fraction (not recorded which). The CDR3 coding sequence is TGCGCCAGCAGCTTGAAGGTGGACTACGAGCAGTACTTC. Amino acid sequence: CASSLKVDYEQYF.